This T cell receptor beta chain was recorded in a study of naive and memory T cell subsets. Overall study results and limits: No ground truth validated the naive and memory repertoire findings. A clonotype means one alpha or beta sequence, not an alpha/beta pair.

Both TRBC1 and TRBC2 were covered by a beta constant-region primer of two equimolar oligonucleotides. Nested alpha and beta constant-region primers with the SP2 primer drove four PCR rounds on ligated cDNA. TCRdb analysed the UMI-ligation and nested PCR reads with MiXCR anew, one entry per CDR3 protein. The sample records tens of thousands of distinct CDR3 sequences, 8.5% to 10% being singletons. V was shortened by 2 bases and J by 2 bases, with 7 bases between the two germline ends. This CDR3 comprises 13 residues. The V gene's germline CDR1 is SQVTM and CDR2 ANQGSEA. About this clonotype: Its antigen remains unidentified.

Separate alpha and beta amplification began at the second PCR step. CD4+ T cell IFNgamma after overnight CMV lysate exposure gave donor CMV status. V is TRBV29-1 and J is TRBJ2-1; D gene ambiguous. The TCR was taken from a human donor in good health. Sequenced input: central memory CD8+ T cells from blood. CDR3 in amino acids: CSVEPGAYNEQFF. The CDR3 bases are TGCAGCGTTGAACCAGGAGCCTACAATGAGCAGTTCTTC.